The 31 T cell receptor beta chains listed next were all sequenced from one sample in a study of blood T cell repertoires in COVID-19. Here immunoSEQ multiplex PCR was the method, and the copy in TCRdb shows in-frame clones only, minus some. The data contain 25,000 to 30,000 clones, 81% of them singletons. The source material was peripheral blood. These receptors were obtained from a man aged 45-65 years with active or convalescent COVID-19.

This sequence joins TRBV30 and TRBJ1-4; D might be TRBD1 (5 bases). This CDR3 is built from 14 residues. The ends were cut back, 0 bases at V and 5 bases at J, with 10 bases in the middle. CDR1 GTSNPN and CDR2 SVGIG come from the germline V gene (reference sequence). The CDR3 is CAWSVRRANEKLFF. In DNA form, the CDR3 reads TGTGCCTGGAGTGTACGCAGGGCGAATGAAAAACTGTTTTTT.

This chain links TRBV28 with TRBJ1-2; D gene uncertain. The germline gives CDR1 MDHEN, CDR2 SYDVKM. This CDR3 is built from 13 residues. The V end was cut by 2 bases, the J end by 7 bases, with 11 bases between. DNA of the CDR3: TGTGCCAGCAGTTTAAACACGTCACCTGGCTACACCTTC. The encoded protein is CASSLNTSPGYTF.

This chain connects TRBV10-3 to TRBJ2-7; 7 bases are shared with TRBD1. The germline CDR1 and CDR2 sequences are ENHRY and SYGVKD. The V gene end was trimmed by 3 bases and the J gene end by 2 bases; junction bases not matched to a gene: 1. The CDR3 is 13 amino acids. The CDR3 DNA follows: TGTGCCATCAGTGAAGGGGGCCCCTACGAGCAGTACTTC. Its translation is CAISEGGPYEQYF.

The chain recombines TRBV30 with TRBJ1-1; D unresolved. CDR3 length equals 15 residues. Germline V gene data show CDR1 as GTSNPN and CDR2 as SVGIG (reference sequence). V lost 2 bases to trimming and J lost 10 bases, with 23 bases between them. The CDR3 DNA sequence: TGTGCCTGGAGTACACAGAAGGACGGGCCGCGGGTAGCTTTCTTT. Amino acid sequence: CAWSTQKDGPRVAFF.

This clone was seen a single time. The chain combines TRBV7-9 with TRBJ1-5; TRBD1 matches at 7 bases. Germline trimming cut 5 bases from V and 6 bases from J; bases unmatched to any gene: 4. This CDR3 is 13 amino acids long. Germline lookup yields CDR1 SEHNR and CDR2 FQNEAQ (reference sequence). The CDR3: CASSTSGGQPQHF. The CDR3 DNA reads TGTGCCAGCAGCACATCAGGGGGTCAGCCCCAGCATTTT.

The chain combines TRBV30 with TRBJ2-5; D is unclear. The V end was cut by 2 bases, the J end by 1 base, with 5 bases between. This CDR3 contains 12 residues. The germline V gene encodes CDR1 GTSNPN and CDR2 SVGIG (reference sequence). This CDR3 is CAWSYSQETQYF. The CDR3 nucleotides are TGTGCCTGGAGTTACAGCCAAGAGACCCAGTACTTC.

V usage is TRBV6-4 and J usage is TRBJ2-3, with 10 bases identical to TRBD2. Losses at the gene ends were 2 bases for V and 4 bases for J; bases not matched to a gene: 3. The germline gives CDR1 MRHNA, CDR2 SNTAGT. This CDR3 has 15 amino acids. The CDR3 nucleotides read TGTGCCAGCAGTGACAAAGCGGGAGGGCCAGATACGCAGTATTTT. As protein: CASSDKAGGPDTQYF.

This chain connects TRBV5-1 to TRBJ2-3; 10 positions agree with TRBD2. The CDR3 length is 15 residues. Trimming cost V 5 bases and J 5 bases; bases outside gene matches: 8. Germline-derived CDR1 and CDR2 are SGHRS and YFSETQ. CDR3 in DNA: TGCGCCAGCAGATCAGCGGGGGGGAGAGGAGATACGCAGTATTTT. Translating gives CASRSAGGRGDTQYF.

The chain uses TRBV28 and TRBJ2-7, with 9 bases aligning to TRBD1. The CDR3 is 13 residues long. Germline values: CDR1 MDHEN, CDR2 SYDVKM. V shed 5 bases and J 6 bases; nucleotides not matched to a gene: 5. CDR3 DNA sequence: TGTGCCAGCAGTCCAACGGACAGGGGCGAGCAGTACTTC. Amino acids: CASSPTDRGEQYF.

The CDR3 protein is CASSRGILTGELFF. As DNA, the CDR3 is TGTGCCAGCTCCAGGGGCATCCTCACCGGGGAGCTGTTTTTT. The chain uses TRBV27 and TRBJ2-2; D might be TRBD1 (6 bases). V shed 8 bases and J shed 4 bases, with 14 bases lying between them. Germline V gives CDR1 MNHEY, CDR2 SMNVEV (reference sequence). The CDR3 length is 14 residues.

This clone was recorded only once. The gene calls are TRBV6-4 and TRBJ1-5; D might be TRBD1 (6 bases). Germline-derived CDR1 and CDR2 are MRHNA and SNTAGT. The CDR3 has 13 amino acids. V gave up 3 bases and J gave up 4 bases, with 7 bases separating them. The CDR3 here is CASSETGNQPQHF. The CDR3 nucleotides read TGTGCCAGCAGTGAAACAGGGAATCAGCCCCAGCATTTT.

This clone was seen a few times. The chain links TRBV5-6 to TRBJ2-2, with no clear D. CDR3 length: 14 residues. V shed 0 bases and J shed 4 bases, with 7 bases lying between them. CDR1 SGHDT and CDR2 YYEEEE come from the germline V gene. The CDR3 loop is CASSLGALTGELFF. In DNA, the CDR3 is TGTGCCAGCAGCTTGGGGGCGCTCACCGGGGAGCTGTTTTTT. Supplemented by reference TRBV5-6 and TRBJ2-2, the full variable domain reads DAGVTQSPTHLIKTRGQQVTLRCSPKSGHDTVSWYQQALGQGPQFIFQYYEEEERQRGNFPDRFSGHQFPNYSSELNVNALLLGDSALYLCASSLGALTGELFFGEGSRLTVL.

This sequence joins TRBV4-1 and TRBJ1-4; D perhaps matches TRBD1 (6 bases). There are 20 residues in the CDR3. V lost 3 bases, J lost 0 bases, and 23 bases lay in between. The germline V gene encodes CDR1 MGHRA and CDR2 YSYEKL. The chain's CDR3 is CASSQQPPETGMATNEKLFF. The CDR3 DNA reads as TGCGCCAGCAGCCAGCAACCCCCAGAAACAGGGATGGCAACTAATGAAAAACTGTTTTTT.

The chain links TRBV5-4 to TRBJ2-5, with 9 bases lining up with TRBD1. The CDR3 totals 14 residues. Germline V lookup: CDR1 SGHNT, CDR2 YYREEE (reference sequence). Unmatched junction bases numbered 6, after V lost 4 bases and J lost 5 bases. The CDR3 DNA reads TGTGCCAGCAGCCAGGGACAGGGTACGGAGACCCAGTACTTC. Amino acids: CASSQGQGTETQYF. The full variable domain, rest sourced from reference TRBV5-4 and TRBJ2-5, is ETGVTQSPTHLIKTRGQQVTLRCSSQSGHNTVSWYQQALGQGPQFIFQYYREEENGRGNFPPRFSGLQFPNYSSELNVNALELDDSALYLCASSQGQGTETQYFGPGTRLLVL.

The chain links TRBV5-1 to TRBJ2-1; 13 nucleotides line up with TRBD2. The germline CDR1 and CDR2 sequences are SGHRS and YFSETQ. The J segment lost 9 bases and the V segment lost 0 bases, leaving 3 bases of the junction unmatched. The CDR3 has 15 residues. The CDR3 reads CASSLGLAGGGEQFF. DNA for the CDR3: TGCGCCAGCAGCTTGGGACTAGCGGGAGGTGGTGAGCAGTTCTTC.

The chain joins TRBV5-1 to TRBJ1-2, with D perhaps TRBD1 (5 bases). CDR1 and CDR2 (germline): SGHRS, YFSETQ. The V end was cut by 4 bases, the J end by 2 bases, with 15 bases between. There are 15 residues in the CDR3. CDR3 DNA sequence: TGCGCCAGCAGCCATACAGGAACAGCCAACTATGGCTACACCTTC. It is translated as CASSHTGTANYGYTF.

The chain is built from TRBV10-3 and TRBJ1-6; D gene ambiguous. CDR3 length: 13 amino acids. The V gene's germline CDR1 is ENHRY and CDR2 SYGVKD. The V gene lost 3 bases and the J gene lost 5 bases, with 5 bases spanning the gap. The chain's CDR3 is CAISDSDNSPLHF. The CDR3 DNA follows: TGTGCCATCAGTGACTCGGATAATTCACCCCTCCACTTT.

V usage is TRBV19 and J usage is TRBJ1-5, with a tentative D call TRBD1 (5 bases). The CDR3 is 15 amino acids. Germline V lookup: CDR1 LNHDA, CDR2 SQIVND (reference sequence). Trimming pared 4 bases from V and 3 bases from J, leaving 13 bases between. Here the CDR3 DNA reads TGTGCCAGTAGTAGCCCATCAGGACACAATCAGCCCCAGCATTTT. Translation gives CASSSPSGHNQPQHF.

The rearrangement links TRBV4-1 to TRBJ2-1; D perhaps matches TRBD2 (5 bases). V was trimmed by 1 base and J by 3 bases, leaving 16 bases between them. This CDR3 is 17 amino acids long. Germline CDR1 MGHRA, CDR2 YSYEKL. The CDR3 bases are TGCGCCAGCAGCCAAGCCCCTCCCGGGGTGGACTACAATGAGCAGTTCTTC. As protein: CASSQAPPGVDYNEQFF.

The chain joins TRBV13 to TRBJ1-2, with 7 bases identical to TRBD1. The CDR3 consists of 14 residues. V lost 5 bases and J lost 8; bases outside the gene matches: 11. CDR1 PRHDT and CDR2 FYEKMQ come from the germline V gene (reference sequence). Written as DNA, the CDR3 is TGTGCCAGCAGCCGCAGGGACAGAGAGTACGGCTACACCTTC. It is translated as CASSRRDREYGYTF.

The V and J genes are TRBV18 and TRBJ1-2; 9 bases are shared with TRBD1. The J segment lost 5 bases and the V segment lost 4 bases, leaving 2 bases of the junction unmatched. This CDR3 comprises 13 residues. CDR1 and CDR2 from the germline V gene are KGHSH and LQKENI. CDR3 protein: CASSQGQGYGYTF. Here the CDR3 DNA reads TGTGCCAGCTCACAAGGACAGGGGTATGGCTACACCTTC.

The genes are TRBV2 and TRBJ1-4, with 11 nucleotides matching TRBD1. The CDR3 totals 14 residues. The V gene end was trimmed by 8 bases and the J gene end by 10 bases; junction bases not matched to a gene: 9. CDR1 and CDR2 (germline): SNHLY, FYNNEI. Written as DNA, the CDR3 is TGTGCCAGCGGGCCGGGGACAGGGGGGACAAAACTGTTTTTT. The encoded protein is CASGPGTGGTKLFF.

Relative to its sample, this clone is medium-sized (0.01 to 0.1%). The chain combines TRBV5-1 with TRBJ2-1; TRBD2 is a possible D gene (6 bases). Germline V gives CDR1 SGHRS, CDR2 YFSETQ. The CDR3 spans 14 residues. The V end was cut by 1 base, the J end by 6 bases, with 11 bases between. The CDR3 DNA is TGCGCCAGCAGCTTGAGGGACTCCCGCAATGAGCAGTTCTTC. It specifies CASSLRDSRNEQFF.

A single count supports this clone. V and J are TRBV5-4 and TRBJ2-1; TRBD1 is a possible D gene (6 bases). Germline loops: CDR1 SGHNT, CDR2 YYREEE (reference sequence). This CDR3 comprises 16 residues. V was clipped by 0 bases and J by 2 bases, with 12 bases between them. DNA of the CDR3: TGTGCCAGCAGCTTGGGAGGACAGCTTCCCTACAATGAGCAGTTCTTC. The encoded protein is CASSLGGQLPYNEQFF.

This clone was seen a few times. The chain links TRBV5-6 to TRBJ1-1, with 7 bases identical to TRBD1. The junction had 3 bases not matched to a gene; V was cut back by 4 bases and J by 0 bases. CDR1 SGHDT and CDR2 YYEEEE come from the germline V gene. This CDR3 is built from 14 residues. The chain's CDR3 is CASSRDSLNTEAFF. The CDR3 DNA reads as TGTGCCAGCAGCAGGGACAGTTTGAACACTGAAGCTTTCTTT.

The rearrangement uses TRBV27 and TRBJ1-2; D may be TRBD1 (5 bases). The length of the CDR3 is 13 residues. V was clipped by 3 bases and J by 7 bases, with 12 bases between them. CDR1 and CDR2 (germline): MNHEY, SMNVEV (reference sequence). The chain's CDR3 is CASSFGRDSGYTF. DNA of the CDR3: TGTGCCAGCAGTTTTGGCAGGGACTCTGGCTACACCTTC.

This chain links TRBV19 with TRBJ1-5; D is perhaps TRBD1 (5 bases). The CDR3 is 16 residues long. Trimming took off 0 bases at V and 1 base at J, with 10 bases between the two ends. Germline CDR1 reads LNHDA; CDR2 reads SQIVND (reference sequence). CDR3 sequence reads: CASSIDSGLSNQPQHF. CDR3 nucleotide sequence: TGTGCCAGTAGTATAGACTCGGGACTGAGCAATCAGCCCCAGCATTTT.

The chain employs TRBV10-3 and TRBJ2-1; 12 positions match TRBD2. The CDR3 totals 16 residues. J was trimmed by 6 bases and V by 0 bases; bases with no gene match: 3. Germline lookup yields CDR1 ENHRY and CDR2 SYGVKD. The CDR3 sequence is CAISESGLAGINEQFF. The CDR3 nucleotides are TGTGCCATCAGTGAGTCCGGACTAGCGGGGATCAATGAGCAGTTCTTC.

The count of this clone is one. The CDR3 here is CASSTVTGRRSPLHF. For the CDR3, the DNA is TGTGCCAGCAGCACCGTGACAGGCCGCAGATCACCCCTCCACTTT. This sequence joins TRBV5-5 and TRBJ1-6; weak D call: TRBD1 (6 bases). CDR3 size: 15 residues. Germline CDR1 is SGHKS and CDR2 is YYEKEE (reference sequence). Trimming left V 4 bases short and J 10 bases short, with 18 bases between.

The gene calls are TRBV7-3 and TRBJ2-3; D possibly corresponds to TRBD1 (5 bases). The germline CDR1 and CDR2 sequences are SGHTA and FQGTGA. The V end was cut by 6 bases, the J end by 6 bases, with 10 bases between. The CDR3 totals 12 residues. The CDR3 DNA is TGTGCCAGCAGTCACGGACACGATACGCAGTATTTT. As protein: CASSHGHDTQYF. The full variable domain, its missing parts supplied by reference TRBV7-3 and TRBJ2-3, is GAGVSQTPSNKVTEKGKYVELRCDPISGHTALYWYRQSLGQGPEFLIYFQGTGAADDSGLPNDRFFAVRPEGSVSTLKIQRTERGDSAVYLCASSHGHDTQYFGPGTRLTVL.

This sequence joins TRBV5-1 and TRBJ1-1; 10 nucleotides agree with TRBD1. V shed 5 bases, J shed 1 base, and the junction held 8 bases outside the gene matches. Germline V gene sequence: CDR1 SGHRS, CDR2 YFSETQ. This CDR3 comprises 16 residues. The CDR3: CASRRDRGYGNTEAFF. CDR3 DNA sequence: TGCGCCAGCAGGCGGGACAGGGGTTATGGGAACACTGAAGCTTTCTTT.